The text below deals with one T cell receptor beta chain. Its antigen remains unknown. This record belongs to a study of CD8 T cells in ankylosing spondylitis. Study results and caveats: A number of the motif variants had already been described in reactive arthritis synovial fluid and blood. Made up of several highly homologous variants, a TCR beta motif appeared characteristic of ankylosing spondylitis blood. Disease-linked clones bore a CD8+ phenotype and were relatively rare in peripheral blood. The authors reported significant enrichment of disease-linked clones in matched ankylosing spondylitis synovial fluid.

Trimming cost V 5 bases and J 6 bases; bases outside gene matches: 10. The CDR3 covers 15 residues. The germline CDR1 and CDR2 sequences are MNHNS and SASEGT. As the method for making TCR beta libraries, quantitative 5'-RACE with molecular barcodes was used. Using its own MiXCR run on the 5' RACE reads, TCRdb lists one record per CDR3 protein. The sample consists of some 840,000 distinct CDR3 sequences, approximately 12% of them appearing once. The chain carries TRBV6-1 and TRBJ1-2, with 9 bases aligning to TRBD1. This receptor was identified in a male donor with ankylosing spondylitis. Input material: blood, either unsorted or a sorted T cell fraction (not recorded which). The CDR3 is CASSPPQGAQDGYTF. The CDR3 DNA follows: TGTGCCAGCAGTCCCCCACAGGGGGCTCAGGATGGCTACACCTTC.